What follows is one TCR beta chain and its context. The data were produced by immunoSEQ multiplex PCR, yet TCRdb's version contains in-frame clones alone and is incomplete. This table has tens of thousands of clones, roughly 90% appearing once. The data are from a study of blood T cell repertoires in COVID-19. This receptor was taken from a human donor in a cohort sampled during active COVID-19. Sequences were obtained from peripheral blood.

The CDR3 sequence is CASSRTGGRTPLHF. The CDR3, as DNA: TGTGCCAGCAGCAGGACAGGGGGAAGGACACCCCTCCACTTT. This rearrangement joins TRBV27 to TRBJ1-6, with 10 bases that match TRBD1. The CDR3 has 14 amino acids. Looked up from germline, CDR1 is MNHEY and CDR2 is SMNVEV (reference sequence). The V and J ends lost 6 bases and 11 bases, in that order; junction bases with no gene match: 7.